Listed here are 14 T cell receptor beta chains from one sample, sequenced in a study of early T cells in non-severe SARS-CoV-2 infection. MiXCR, run by TCRdb on the 5' RACE reads, gives a single entry per CDR3 protein. This sample has roughly 120,000 distinct CDR3 sequences, with just under 15% found just once. Sequenced: whole blood. The receptors were gathered from an adult who was a healthcare worker with PCR-confirmed SARS-CoV-2 infection or an uninfected control (not recorded which).

Worth noting for this clonotype: A read error may produce the germline difference seen at one junction end. The rearrangement uses TRBV6-5 and TRBJ2-3; D is ambiguous. There are 15 residues in the CDR3. From germline, CDR1 is MNHEY and CDR2 SVGAGI. CDR3 sequence reads: CASSRTRRSPDTPYF. The CDR3 nucleotides are TGTGCCAGCAGCCGGACCAGGCGCTCGCCAGATACGCCGTATTTT.

The chain carries TRBV3-1 and TRBJ1-5; the D is unclear. The germline V gene has CDR1 LGHDT and CDR2 YNNKEL (reference sequence). The CDR3 is made up of 14 amino acids. Between the trimmed V and J ends, which lost 4 bases and 3 bases, there was a span of 10 bases. The CDR3 is CASSLGRYNQPQHF. CDR3 coding DNA: TGTGCCAGCAGCCTTGGACGGTACAATCAGCCCCAGCATTTT.

This clonotype occurred a few times. This rearrangement joins TRBV7-3 to TRBJ2-3; possible D gene TRBD2, 6 bases. CDR1 is SGHTA and CDR2 is FQGTGA in the germline V gene. There are 15 residues in the CDR3. V dropped 0 bases and J dropped 6 bases, with 13 bases sitting between them. CDR3 region: CASSLTGGYLDTQYF. CDR3 nucleotides: TGTGCCAGCAGCTTAACCGGGGGTTATTTGGATACGCAGTATTTT.

This clonotype was found a few times. The chain recombines TRBV12-3 or TRBV12-4 with TRBJ2-7; D is possibly TRBD2 (5 bases). The V gene lost 1 base and the J gene lost 6 bases, with 16 bases spanning the gap. This CDR3 comprises 15 residues. The CDR3 bases are TGTGCCAGCAGTTTAGAGGTGGGAGCGTTGGGCGAGCAGTACTTC. Protein: CASSLEVGALGEQYF.

The rearrangement links TRBV7-2 to TRBJ2-3; maybe TRBD1 (5 bases). Trimming left V 0 bases short and J 4 bases short, with 14 bases between. Germline loops: CDR1 SGHTA, CDR2 FQGNSA. This CDR3 spans 16 amino acids. CDR3 sequence reads: CASSLAGSQGSDTQYF. DNA of the CDR3: TGTGCCAGCAGCTTAGCGGGATCCCAGGGCTCAGATACGCAGTATTTT.

The gene calls are TRBV20-1 and TRBJ2-3; unclear D gene. Trimming removed 0 bases at V and 5 bases at J, with 6 bases between. In germline, CDR1 is DFQATT, CDR2 SNEGSKA (reference sequence). The CDR3 is 12 amino acids. The CDR3 region is CSARETQDTQYF. The CDR3 coding sequence is TGCAGTGCTAGAGAGACCCAAGATACGCAGTATTTT.

The chain joins TRBV5-5 to TRBJ2-7; D unclear. V shed 0 bases and J shed 2 bases, with 12 bases lying between them. The CDR3 length is 15 residues. Germline loops: CDR1 SGHKS, CDR2 YYEKEE (reference sequence). The CDR3 sequence: CASSLALGATYEQYF. CDR3 bases: TGTGCCAGCAGCTTGGCCTTGGGTGCAACCTACGAGCAGTACTTC.

The gene calls are TRBV7-9 and TRBJ1-1, with D unresolved. The CDR3 length is 15 residues. Trimming pared 5 bases from V and 0 bases from J, leaving 13 bases between. CDR1 and CDR2 from the germline V gene are SEHNR and FQNEAQ (reference sequence). CDR3 residues: CASSPIQILNTEAFF. The DNA of the CDR3 is TGTGCCAGCAGCCCTATCCAGATACTGAACACTGAAGCTTTCTTT.

V gene TRBV13 combines with J gene TRBJ2-7; D remains unclear. The CDR3 covers 13 residues. The V and J ends lost 0 bases and 3 bases respectively, with 6 bases between them. The germline CDR1 and CDR2 sequences are PRHDT and FYEKMQ (reference sequence). Here the CDR3 reads CASSLGPSYEQYF. The CDR3 DNA follows: TGTGCCAGCAGCTTAGGCCCCAGCTACGAGCAGTACTTC.

This clonotype was observed a handful of times. The rearrangement uses TRBV5-4 and TRBJ2-3; 13 nucleotides match TRBD2. V lost 4 bases and J lost 4; bases outside the gene matches: 6. This CDR3 contains 16 residues. CDR1 is SGHNT, CDR2 YYREEE, per germline (reference sequence). CDR3 loop: CASSPGTSGVPDTQYF. DNA of the CDR3: TGTGCCAGCAGCCCCGGGACTAGCGGGGTCCCAGATACGCAGTATTTT.

The chain joins TRBV3-1 to TRBJ2-3; TRBD1 aligns across 8 bases. The CDR3 totals 14 residues. Per the germline V gene, CDR1 is LGHDT and CDR2 is YNNKEL (reference sequence). Unmatched junction bases numbered 6, after V lost 6 bases and J lost 4 bases. CDR3 coding DNA: TGTGCCAGCAGTACGGGACAGGTACCAGATACGCAGTATTTT. Translation: CASSTGQVPDTQYF.

J is TRBJ1-1 and V is TRBV9; no reliable D call. Germline V gives CDR1 SGDLS, CDR2 YYNGEE. The CDR3 is 14 residues long. Trimming pared 0 bases from V and 5 bases from J, leaving 11 bases between. The CDR3 sequence: CASSVAQEGTEAFF. CDR3 in DNA: TGTGCCAGCAGCGTAGCGCAGGAAGGAACTGAAGCTTTCTTT.

This clonotype was counted between two and nine times. The chain joins TRBV20-1 to TRBJ1-1; D remains ambiguous. V was clipped by 5 bases and J by 5 bases, with 12 bases between them. This CDR3 contains 12 residues. CDR1 DFQATT and CDR2 SNEGSKA come from the germline V gene (reference sequence). In nucleotides, the CDR3 is TGCAGTGCTCAATCCCCAGCGACTGAAGCTTTCTTT. Amino acids: CSAQSPATEAFF.

This clonotype was seen only a few times. The CDR3 spells CASSPVGEQFF. The CDR3 coding sequence is TGTGCCAGCAGCCCGGTTGGTGAGCAGTTCTTC. This chain connects TRBV12-3 or TRBV12-4 to TRBJ2-1; no reliable D call. The V and J ends lost 6 bases and 9 bases respectively, with 9 bases between them. The CDR3 loop spans 11 amino acids.